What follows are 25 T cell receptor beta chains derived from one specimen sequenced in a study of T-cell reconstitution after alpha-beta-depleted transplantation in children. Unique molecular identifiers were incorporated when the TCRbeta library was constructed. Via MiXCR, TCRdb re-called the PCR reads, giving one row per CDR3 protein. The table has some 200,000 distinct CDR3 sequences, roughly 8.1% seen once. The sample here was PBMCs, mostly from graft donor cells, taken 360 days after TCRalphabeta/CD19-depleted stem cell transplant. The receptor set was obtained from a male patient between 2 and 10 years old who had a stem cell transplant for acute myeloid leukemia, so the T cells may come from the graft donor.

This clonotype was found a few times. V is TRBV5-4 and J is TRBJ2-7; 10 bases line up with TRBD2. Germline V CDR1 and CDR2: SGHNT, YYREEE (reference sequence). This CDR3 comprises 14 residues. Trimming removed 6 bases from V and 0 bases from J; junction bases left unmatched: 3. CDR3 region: CASTRTSGSYEQYF. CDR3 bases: TGTGCCAGCACCAGGACTAGCGGCTCCTACGAGCAGTACTTC.

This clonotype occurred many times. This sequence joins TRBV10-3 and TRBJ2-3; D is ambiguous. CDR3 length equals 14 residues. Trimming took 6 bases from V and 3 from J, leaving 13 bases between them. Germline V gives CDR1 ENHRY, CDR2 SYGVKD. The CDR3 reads CAIRPGKKTDTQYF. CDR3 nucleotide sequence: TGTGCCATCAGGCCGGGCAAAAAAACAGATACGCAGTATTTT.

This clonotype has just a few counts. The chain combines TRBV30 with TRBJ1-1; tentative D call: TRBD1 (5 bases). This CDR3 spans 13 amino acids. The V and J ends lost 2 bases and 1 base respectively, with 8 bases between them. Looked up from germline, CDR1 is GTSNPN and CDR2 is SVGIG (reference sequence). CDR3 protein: CAWSSGANTEAFF. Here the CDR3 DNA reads TGTGCCTGGAGTAGTGGGGCGAACACTGAAGCTTTCTTT.

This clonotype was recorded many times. CDR3 region: CASSLGVSGANVLTF. The CDR3 bases are TGTGCCAGCAGTTTAGGGGTGTCTGGGGCCAACGTCCTGACTTTC. The rearrangement links TRBV12-3 or TRBV12-4 to TRBJ2-6; D gene unclear. The V end was cut by 1 base, the J end by 1 base, with 5 bases between. The CDR3 runs to 15 residues.

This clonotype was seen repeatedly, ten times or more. The DNA for the CDR3 is TGTGCCAGCAGTTCCAGGGGCCCGAACACCGGGGAGCTGTTTTTT. Protein product: CASSSRGPNTGELFF. The V gene is TRBV12-3 or TRBV12-4, the J gene TRBJ2-2, with a weak D call TRBD1 (6 bases). V lost 4 bases to trimming and J lost 0 bases, with 9 bases between them. This CDR3 contains 15 residues.

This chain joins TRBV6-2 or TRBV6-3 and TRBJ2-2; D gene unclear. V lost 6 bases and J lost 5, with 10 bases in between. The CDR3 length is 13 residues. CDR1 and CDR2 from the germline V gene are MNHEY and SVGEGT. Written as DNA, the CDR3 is TGTGCCAGCAGCCAAACCGAAACCGGGGAGCTGTTTTTT. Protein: CASSQTETGELFF.

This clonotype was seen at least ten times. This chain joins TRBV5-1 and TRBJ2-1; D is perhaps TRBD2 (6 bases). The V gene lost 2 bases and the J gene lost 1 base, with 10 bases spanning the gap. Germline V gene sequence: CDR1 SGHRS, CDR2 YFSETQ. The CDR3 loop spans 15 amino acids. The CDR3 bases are TGCGCCAGCAGCTTTCGGGGGATGTCCTACAATGAGCAGTTCTTC. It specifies CASSFRGMSYNEQFF.

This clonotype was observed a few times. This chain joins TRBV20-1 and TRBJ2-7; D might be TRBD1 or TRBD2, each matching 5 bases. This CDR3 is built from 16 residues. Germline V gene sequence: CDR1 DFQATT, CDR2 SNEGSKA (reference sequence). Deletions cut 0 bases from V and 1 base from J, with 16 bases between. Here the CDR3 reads CSARDAFRDESYEQYF. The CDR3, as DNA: TGCAGTGCTAGAGACGCCTTTCGGGACGAATCCTACGAGCAGTACTTC.

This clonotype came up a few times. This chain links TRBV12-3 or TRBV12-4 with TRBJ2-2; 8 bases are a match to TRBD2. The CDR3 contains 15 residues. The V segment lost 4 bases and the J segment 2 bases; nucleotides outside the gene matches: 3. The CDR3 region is CASSSTSANTGELFF. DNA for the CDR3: TGTGCCAGCAGTTCGACTAGCGCAAACACCGGGGAGCTGTTTTTT.

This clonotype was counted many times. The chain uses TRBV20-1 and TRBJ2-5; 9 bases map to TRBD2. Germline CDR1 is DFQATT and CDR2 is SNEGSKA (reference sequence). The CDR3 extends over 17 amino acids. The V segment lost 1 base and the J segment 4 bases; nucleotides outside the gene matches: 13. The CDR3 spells CSARGGEAGGPPETQYF. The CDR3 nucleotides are TGCAGTGCTAGAGGGGGTGAGGCGGGAGGGCCTCCAGAGACCCAGTACTTC.

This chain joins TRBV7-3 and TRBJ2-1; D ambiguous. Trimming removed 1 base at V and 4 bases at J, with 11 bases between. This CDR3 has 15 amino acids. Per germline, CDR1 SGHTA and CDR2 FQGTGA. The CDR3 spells CASSLNSAAYNEQFF. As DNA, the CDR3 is TGTGCCAGCAGCTTAAATTCGGCGGCGTACAATGAGCAGTTCTTC.

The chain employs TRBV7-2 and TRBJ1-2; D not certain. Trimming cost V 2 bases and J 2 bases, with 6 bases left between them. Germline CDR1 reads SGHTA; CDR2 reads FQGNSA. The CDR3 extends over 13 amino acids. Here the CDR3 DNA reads TGTGCCAGCAGCTTAATACGGAACTATGGCTACACCTTC. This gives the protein CASSLIRNYGYTF.

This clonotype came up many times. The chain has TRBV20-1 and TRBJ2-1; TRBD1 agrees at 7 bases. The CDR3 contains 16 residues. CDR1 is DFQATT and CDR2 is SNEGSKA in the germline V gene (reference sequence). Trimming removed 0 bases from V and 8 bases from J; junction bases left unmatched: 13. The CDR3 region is CSARDGGRGYPDEQFF. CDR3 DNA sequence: TGCAGTGCTAGAGATGGAGGCAGGGGGTACCCGGATGAGCAGTTCTTC.

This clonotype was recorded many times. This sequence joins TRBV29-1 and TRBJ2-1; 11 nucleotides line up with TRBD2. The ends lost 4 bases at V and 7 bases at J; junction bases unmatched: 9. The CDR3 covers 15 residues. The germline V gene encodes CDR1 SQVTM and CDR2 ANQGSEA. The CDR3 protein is CSVGTGTSGGNEQFF. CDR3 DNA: TGCAGCGTTGGGACCGGGACTAGCGGAGGTAATGAGCAGTTCTTC.

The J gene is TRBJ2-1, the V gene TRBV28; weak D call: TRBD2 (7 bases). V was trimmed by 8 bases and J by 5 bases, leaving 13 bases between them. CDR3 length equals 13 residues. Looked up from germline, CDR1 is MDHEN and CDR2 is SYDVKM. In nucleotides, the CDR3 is TGTGCCAGCTCTAGGGGGGGGAACAATGAGCAGTTCTTC. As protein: CASSRGGNNEQFF.

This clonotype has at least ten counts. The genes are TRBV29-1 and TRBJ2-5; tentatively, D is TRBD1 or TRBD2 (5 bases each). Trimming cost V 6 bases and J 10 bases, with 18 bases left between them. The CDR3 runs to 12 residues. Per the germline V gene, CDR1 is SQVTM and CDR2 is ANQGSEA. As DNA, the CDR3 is TGCAGCGTCCCCCGGGCAGGGAGCAGCCAGTACTTC. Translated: CSVPRAGSSQYF. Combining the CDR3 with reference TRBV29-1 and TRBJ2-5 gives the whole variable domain SAVISQKPSRDICQRGTSLTIQCQVDSQVTMMFWYRQQPGQSLTLIATANQGSEATYESGFVIDKFPISRPNLTFSTLTVSNMSPEDSSIYLCSVPRAGSSQYFGPGTRLLVL.

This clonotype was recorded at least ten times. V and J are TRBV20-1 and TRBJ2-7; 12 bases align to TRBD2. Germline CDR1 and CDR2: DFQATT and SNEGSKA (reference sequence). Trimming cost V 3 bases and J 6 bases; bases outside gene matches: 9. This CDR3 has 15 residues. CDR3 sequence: CSASLLAGGKFEQYF. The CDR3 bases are TGCAGTGCTAGCCTCCTAGCGGGAGGGAAATTCGAGCAGTACTTC.

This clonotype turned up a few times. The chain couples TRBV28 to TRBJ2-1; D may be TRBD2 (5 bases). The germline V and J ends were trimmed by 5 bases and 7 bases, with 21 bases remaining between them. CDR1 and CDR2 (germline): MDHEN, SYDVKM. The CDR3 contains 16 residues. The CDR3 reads CASSATERDGRNEQFF. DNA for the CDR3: TGTGCCAGCAGTGCCACAGAGAGGGATGGGCGGAATGAGCAGTTCTTC. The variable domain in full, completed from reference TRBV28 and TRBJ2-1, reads DVKVTQSSRYLVKRTGEKVFLECVQDMDHENMFWYRQDPGLGLRLIYFSYDVKMKEKGDIPEGYSVSREKKERFSLILESASTNQTSMYLCASSATERDGRNEQFFGPGTRLTVL.

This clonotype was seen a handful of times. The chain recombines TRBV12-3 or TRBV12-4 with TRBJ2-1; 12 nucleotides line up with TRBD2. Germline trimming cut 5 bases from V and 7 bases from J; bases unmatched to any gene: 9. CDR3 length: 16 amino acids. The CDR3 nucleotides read TGTGCCAGCAGTGGGCAACTAGCGGGAGGCGGAAATGAGCAGTTCTTC. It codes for CASSGQLAGGGNEQFF.

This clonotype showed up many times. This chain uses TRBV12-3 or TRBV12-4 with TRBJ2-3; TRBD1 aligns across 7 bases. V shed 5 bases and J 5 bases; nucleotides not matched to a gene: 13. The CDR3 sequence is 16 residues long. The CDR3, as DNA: TGTGCCAGCAGTCTCAACCCCGGGACAGAGGGAGATACGCAGTATTTT. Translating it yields CASSLNPGTEGDTQYF.

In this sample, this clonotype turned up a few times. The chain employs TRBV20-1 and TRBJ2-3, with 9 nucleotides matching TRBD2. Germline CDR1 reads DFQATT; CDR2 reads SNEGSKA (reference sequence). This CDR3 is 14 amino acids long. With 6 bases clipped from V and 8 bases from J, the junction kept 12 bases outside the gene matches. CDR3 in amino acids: CSATPGLAAGTQYF. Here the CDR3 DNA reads TGCAGTGCCACTCCGGGACTAGCAGCCGGTACGCAGTATTTT.

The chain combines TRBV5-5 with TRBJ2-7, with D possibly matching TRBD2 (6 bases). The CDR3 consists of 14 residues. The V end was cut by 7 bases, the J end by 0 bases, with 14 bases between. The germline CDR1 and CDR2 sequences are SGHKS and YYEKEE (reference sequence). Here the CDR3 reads CASHPGLSSYEQYV. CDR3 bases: TGTGCCAGCCACCCGGGACTGAGCTCCTACGAGCAGTACGTC.

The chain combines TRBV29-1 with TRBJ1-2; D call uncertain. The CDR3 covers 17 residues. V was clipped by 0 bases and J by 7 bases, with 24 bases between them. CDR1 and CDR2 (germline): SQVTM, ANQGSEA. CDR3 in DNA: TGCAGCGTTGAAGATCTTCGGATCGATTGGAGTTTTATTGGCTACACCTTC. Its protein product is CSVEDLRIDWSFIGYTF.

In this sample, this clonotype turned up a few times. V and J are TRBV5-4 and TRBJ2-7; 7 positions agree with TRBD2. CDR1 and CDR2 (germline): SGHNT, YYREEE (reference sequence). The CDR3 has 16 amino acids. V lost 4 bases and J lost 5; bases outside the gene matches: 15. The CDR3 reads CASSRRLAGELDEQYF. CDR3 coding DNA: TGTGCCAGCAGCCGGAGGTTGGCGGGAGAGCTCGACGAGCAGTACTTC. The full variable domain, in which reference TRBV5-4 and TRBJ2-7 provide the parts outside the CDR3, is ETGVTQSPTHLIKTRGQQVTLRCSSQSGHNTVSWYQQALGQGPQFIFQYYREEENGRGNFPPRFSGLQFPNYSSELNVNALELDDSALYLCASSRRLAGELDEQYFGPGTRLTVT.

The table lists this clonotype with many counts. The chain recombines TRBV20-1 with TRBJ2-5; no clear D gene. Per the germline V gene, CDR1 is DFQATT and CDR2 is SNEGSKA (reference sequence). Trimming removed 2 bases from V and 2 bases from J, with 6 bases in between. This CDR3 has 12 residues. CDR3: CSARFPQETQYF. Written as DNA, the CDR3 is TGCAGTGCTAGATTCCCTCAAGAGACCCAGTACTTC.